Sequencing of this T cell receptor beta chain was carried out in a study of early T cells in non-severe SARS-CoV-2 infection. One entry per CDR3 protein results from TCRdb running MiXCR on the 5' RACE reads. There are some 83,000 distinct CDR3 sequences in the sample; 8.5% to 12% occur only once, and over 7% lies in the top ten. This clonotype was observed a handful of times. Germline V gene data show CDR1 as DFQATT and CDR2 as SNEGSKA (reference sequence). The CDR3 is made up of 11 amino acids. Trimming took off 3 bases at V and 6 bases at J, with 7 bases between the two ends. The receptor was isolated from an adult who was a healthcare worker with PCR-confirmed SARS-CoV-2 infection or an uninfected control (not recorded which). The chain employs TRBV20-1 and TRBJ2-3; D call uncertain. The material sequenced was whole blood, taken at baseline. The CDR3 nucleotides read TGCAGTGCTAGCGGGTTCGATACGCAGTATTTT. It is translated as CSASGFDTQYF.